This T cell receptor beta chain is drawn from a study of shared clonotypes between healthy human individuals. Naive CD8 cells lacked CD45RO, underwent positive selection for CCR7 and left out terminally differentiated effector memory CD45RA+ cells. Deep was the level used in running the assay. Produced via immunoSEQ multiplex PCR; TCRdb's table is partial and in-frame only. The profile shows roughly 890,000 clones, around 92% of them singletons. The CDR3 has 16 amino acids. The V gene lost 3 bases and the J gene lost 6 bases, with 20 bases spanning the gap. Looked up from germline, CDR1 is MNHEY and CDR2 is SMNVEV (reference sequence).

The clonotype originates from a man aged 25 to 40 in good health. The sequencing sample was made of naive CD8+ T cells sorted from blood. The rearrangement links TRBV27 to TRBJ1-2; D unresolved. CDR3 region: CASSFGVSGQPDGYTF. The DNA of the CDR3 is TGTGCCAGCAGTTTCGGGGTTAGTGGTCAACCTGATGGCTACACCTTC.